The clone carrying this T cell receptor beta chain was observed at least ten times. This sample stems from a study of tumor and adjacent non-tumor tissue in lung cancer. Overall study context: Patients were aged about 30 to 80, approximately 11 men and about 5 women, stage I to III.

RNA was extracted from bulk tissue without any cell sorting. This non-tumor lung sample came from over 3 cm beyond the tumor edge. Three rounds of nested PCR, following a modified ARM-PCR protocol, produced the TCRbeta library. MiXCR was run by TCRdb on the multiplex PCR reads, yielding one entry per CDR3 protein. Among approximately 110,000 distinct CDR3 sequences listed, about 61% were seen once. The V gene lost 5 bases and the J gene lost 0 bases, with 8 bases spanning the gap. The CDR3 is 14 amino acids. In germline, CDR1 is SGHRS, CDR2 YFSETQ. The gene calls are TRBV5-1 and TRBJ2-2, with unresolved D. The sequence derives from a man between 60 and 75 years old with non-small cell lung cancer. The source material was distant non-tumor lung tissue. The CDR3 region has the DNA TGCGCCAGCAGGACCGAACCGAACACCGGGGAGCTGTTTTTT. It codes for CASRTEPNTGELFF.